This is a list of T cell receptor beta chains from one sample in a study of beta chain features in type 1 diabetes. The method was immunoSEQ multiplex PCR; TCRdb's version includes in-frame clones alone and lacks a portion of them. The data show 400,000 to 500,000 clones, approximately 14% seen once. The material sequenced was naive CD4+ T cells from blood. The receptors shown here come from a young man in good health. The CDR3 runs from the conserved cysteine through the conserved F or W. Fields, in order: J gene, clone size, D gene, V gene, CDR3 DNA, CDR3 protein. The D gene is left open where the match is weak. Clone size is given for some rows only: seen once, a few or many times, or a class if the clone is expanded.

TRBJ2-5 | . | . | TRBV12-5 | TGTGCTAGTGGGCCAGGGATTCCCCAAGAGACCCAGTACTTC | CASGPGIPQETQYF
TRBJ2-6 | . | . | TRBV9 | TGTGCCAGCAGCCCCAACTCTGGGGCCAACGTCCTGACTTTC | CASSPNSGANVLTF
TRBJ1-2 | . | . | TRBV9 | TGTGCCAGCAGCGTAGGCAGTTCTTTCTATGGCTACACCTTC | CASSVGSSFYGYTF
TRBJ2-3 | . | . | TRBV9 | TGTGCCAGCAGCGTAGCTGCGCTAGCAAACACAGATACGCAGTATTTT | CASSVAALANTDTQYF
TRBJ2-7 | few | . | TRBV20-1 | TGCAGTGCTACCACGTCCTACGAGCAGTACTTC | CSATTSYEQYF
TRBJ2-1 | once | . | TRBV9 | TGTGCCAGCAGCGTAGGGCTGGCAGACCACTCCTACAATGAGCAGTTCTTC | CASSVGLADHSYNEQFF
TRBJ2-5 | . | TRBD1 | TRBV7-7 | TGTGCCAGCAGCTTAGGGCAGGGGGCTCAAGAGACCCAGTACTTC | CASSLGQGAQETQYF
TRBJ2-4 | few | . | TRBV20-1 | TGCAGGGGACCCAAAAACATTCAGTACTTC | CRGPKNIQYF
TRBJ1-1 | . | . | TRBV5-4 | TGTGCCAGCAGCCCGCTGAACACTGAAGCTTTCTTT | CASSPLNTEAFF
TRBJ2-3 | few | . | TRBV27 | TGTGCCAGCAGTCCCAAACGGACCCTAGGAGATACGCAGTATTTT | CASSPKRTLGDTQYF
TRBJ2-5 | few | . | TRBV11-1 | TGTGCCAGCAGCCCAAGGACTACGAGGGAGACCCAGTACTTC | CASSPRTTRETQYF
TRBJ2-3 | . | . | TRBV9 | TGTGCCAGCAGTTTAAGTGGCACAGATACGCAGTATTTT | CASSLSGTDTQYF